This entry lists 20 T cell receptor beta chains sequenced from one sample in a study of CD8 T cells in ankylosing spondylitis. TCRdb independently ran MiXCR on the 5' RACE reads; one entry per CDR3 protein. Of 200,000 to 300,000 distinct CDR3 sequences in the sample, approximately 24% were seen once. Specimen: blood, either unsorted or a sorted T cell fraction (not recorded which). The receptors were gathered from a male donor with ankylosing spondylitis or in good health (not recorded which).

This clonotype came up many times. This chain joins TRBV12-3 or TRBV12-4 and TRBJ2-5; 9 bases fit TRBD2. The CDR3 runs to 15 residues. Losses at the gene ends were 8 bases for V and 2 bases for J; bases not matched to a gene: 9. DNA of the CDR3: TGTGCCAGCGAAAGGCGGGGGGGGATTCAAGAGACCCAGTACTTC. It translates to CASERRGGIQETQYF.

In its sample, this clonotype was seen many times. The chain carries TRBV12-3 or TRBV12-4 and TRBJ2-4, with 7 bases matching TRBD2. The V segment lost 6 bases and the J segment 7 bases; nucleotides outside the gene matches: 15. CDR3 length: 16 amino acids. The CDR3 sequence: CASSAELSGGTNIQYF. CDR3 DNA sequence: TGTGCCAGCAGCGCCGAACTATCGGGGGGAACTAACATTCAGTACTTC.

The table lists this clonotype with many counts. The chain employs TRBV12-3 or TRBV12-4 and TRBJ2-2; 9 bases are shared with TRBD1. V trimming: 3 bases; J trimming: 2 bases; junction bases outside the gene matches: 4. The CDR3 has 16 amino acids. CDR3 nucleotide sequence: TGTGCCAGCAGTTTCGGGACAGGGCTCAACACCGGGGAGCTGTTTTTT. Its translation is CASSFGTGLNTGELFF.

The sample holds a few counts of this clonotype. The CDR3 protein is CSARARDPYEQYF. The CDR3 DNA reads as TGCAGTGCTAGGGCCAGGGATCCCTACGAGCAGTACTTC. V and J are TRBV20-1 and TRBJ2-7; tentatively, D is TRBD1 (5 bases). The V gene's germline CDR1 is DFQATT and CDR2 SNEGSKA (reference sequence). The CDR3 covers 13 residues. V was shortened by 3 bases and J by 2 bases, with 11 bases between the two germline ends.

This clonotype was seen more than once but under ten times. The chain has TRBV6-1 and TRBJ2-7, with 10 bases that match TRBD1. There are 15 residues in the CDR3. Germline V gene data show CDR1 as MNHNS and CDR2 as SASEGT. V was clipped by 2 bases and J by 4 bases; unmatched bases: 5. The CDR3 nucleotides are TGTGCCAGCAGTGAATCCCGGACAGGGGGGTACGAGCAGTACTTC. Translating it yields CASSESRTGGYEQYF.

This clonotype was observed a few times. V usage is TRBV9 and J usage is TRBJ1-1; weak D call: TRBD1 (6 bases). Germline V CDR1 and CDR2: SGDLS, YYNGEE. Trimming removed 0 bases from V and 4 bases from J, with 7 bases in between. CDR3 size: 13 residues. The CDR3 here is CASSVGRGTEAFF. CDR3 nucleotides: TGTGCCAGCAGCGTAGGCAGGGGCACTGAAGCTTTCTTT.

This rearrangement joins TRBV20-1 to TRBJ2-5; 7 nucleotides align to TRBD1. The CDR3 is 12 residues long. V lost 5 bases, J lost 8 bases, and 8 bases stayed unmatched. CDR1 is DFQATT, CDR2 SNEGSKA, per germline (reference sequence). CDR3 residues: CSAGDSLYTQYF. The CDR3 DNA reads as TGCAGTGCTGGGGACAGTCTGTATACCCAGTACTTC.

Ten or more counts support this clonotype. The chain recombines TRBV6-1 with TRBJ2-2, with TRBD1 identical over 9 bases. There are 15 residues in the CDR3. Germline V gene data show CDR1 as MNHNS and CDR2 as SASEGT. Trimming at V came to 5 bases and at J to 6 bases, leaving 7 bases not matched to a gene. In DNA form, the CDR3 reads TGTGCCAGCAGTCTGGGACAGGGAAGGGCCGGGGAGCTGTTTTTT. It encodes CASSLGQGRAGELFF.

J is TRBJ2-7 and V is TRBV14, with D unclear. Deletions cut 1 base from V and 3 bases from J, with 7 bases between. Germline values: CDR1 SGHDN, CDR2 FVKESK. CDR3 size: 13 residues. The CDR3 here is CASSQVHGYEQYF. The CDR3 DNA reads TGTGCCAGCAGCCAAGTACACGGCTACGAGCAGTACTTC.

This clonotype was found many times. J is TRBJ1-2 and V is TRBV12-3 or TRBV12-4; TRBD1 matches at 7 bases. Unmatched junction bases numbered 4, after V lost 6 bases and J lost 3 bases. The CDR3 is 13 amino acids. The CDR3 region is CASRGTGDYGYTF. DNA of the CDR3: TGTGCCAGCAGGGGAACAGGGGACTATGGCTACACCTTC.

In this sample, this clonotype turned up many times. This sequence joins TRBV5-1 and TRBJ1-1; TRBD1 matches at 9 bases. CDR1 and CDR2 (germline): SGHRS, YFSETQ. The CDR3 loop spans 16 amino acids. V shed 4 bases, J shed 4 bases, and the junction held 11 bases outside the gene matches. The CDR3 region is CASSTLQTGGSTEAFF. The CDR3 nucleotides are TGCGCCAGCAGCACCCTACAAACAGGGGGCTCCACTGAAGCTTTCTTT.

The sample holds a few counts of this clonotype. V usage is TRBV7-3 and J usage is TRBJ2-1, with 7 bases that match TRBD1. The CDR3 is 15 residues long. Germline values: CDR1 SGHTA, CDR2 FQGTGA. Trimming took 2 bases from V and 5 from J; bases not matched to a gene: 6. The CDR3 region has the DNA TGTGCCAGCAGCTTAGGGGACAGAGAAAACAATGAGCAGTTCTTC. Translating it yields CASSLGDRENNEQFF.

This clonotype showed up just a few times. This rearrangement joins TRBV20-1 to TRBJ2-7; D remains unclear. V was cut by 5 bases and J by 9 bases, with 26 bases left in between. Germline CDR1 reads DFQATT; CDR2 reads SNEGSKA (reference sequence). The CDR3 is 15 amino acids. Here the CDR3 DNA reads TGCAGTGCTGGACGACGAGTGGGAACTGGATGGGGGCAGTACTTC. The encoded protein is CSAGRRVGTGWGQYF.

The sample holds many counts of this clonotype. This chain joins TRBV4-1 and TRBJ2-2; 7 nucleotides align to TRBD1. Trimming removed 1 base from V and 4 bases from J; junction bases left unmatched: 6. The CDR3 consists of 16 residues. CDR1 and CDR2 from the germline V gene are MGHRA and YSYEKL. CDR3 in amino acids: CASSQVWAGGTGELFF. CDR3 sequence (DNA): TGCGCCAGCAGCCAAGTTTGGGCAGGGGGCACCGGGGAGCTGTTTTTT.

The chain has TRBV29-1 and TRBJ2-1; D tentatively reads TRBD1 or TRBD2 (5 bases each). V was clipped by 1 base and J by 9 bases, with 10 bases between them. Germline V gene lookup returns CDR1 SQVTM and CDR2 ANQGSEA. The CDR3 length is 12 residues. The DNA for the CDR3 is TGCAGCGTTGAAGCTGGGGGTGGTGAGCAGTTCTTC. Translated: CSVEAGGGEQFF.

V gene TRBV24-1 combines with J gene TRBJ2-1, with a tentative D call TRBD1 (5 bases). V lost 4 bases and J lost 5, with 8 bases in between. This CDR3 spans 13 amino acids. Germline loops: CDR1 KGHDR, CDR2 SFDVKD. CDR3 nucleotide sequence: TGTGCCACCAGTGACGGACATCACAATGAGCAGTTCTTC. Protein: CATSDGHHNEQFF.

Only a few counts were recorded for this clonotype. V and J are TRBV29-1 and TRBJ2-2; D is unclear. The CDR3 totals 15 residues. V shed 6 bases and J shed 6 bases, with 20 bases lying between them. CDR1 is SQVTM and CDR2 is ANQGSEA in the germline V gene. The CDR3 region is CSVRSAYRPSGELFF. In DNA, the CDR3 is TGCAGCGTCCGGTCCGCCTACAGACCGTCCGGGGAGCTGTTTTTT.

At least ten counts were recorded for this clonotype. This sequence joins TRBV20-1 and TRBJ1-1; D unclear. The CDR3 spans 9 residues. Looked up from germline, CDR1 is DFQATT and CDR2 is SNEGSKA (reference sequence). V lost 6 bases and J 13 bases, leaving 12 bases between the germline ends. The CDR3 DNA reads TGCAGTGCGCCGACATGGGGTTTCTTT. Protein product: CSAPTWGFF.

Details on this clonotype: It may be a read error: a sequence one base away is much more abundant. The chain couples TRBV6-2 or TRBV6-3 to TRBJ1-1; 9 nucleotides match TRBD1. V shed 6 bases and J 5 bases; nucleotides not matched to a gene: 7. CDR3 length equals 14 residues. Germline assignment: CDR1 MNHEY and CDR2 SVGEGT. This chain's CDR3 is CASRMDRGGTEAFF. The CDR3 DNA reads TGTGCCAGCAGAATGGACAGGGGTGGTACTGAAGCTTTCTTT.

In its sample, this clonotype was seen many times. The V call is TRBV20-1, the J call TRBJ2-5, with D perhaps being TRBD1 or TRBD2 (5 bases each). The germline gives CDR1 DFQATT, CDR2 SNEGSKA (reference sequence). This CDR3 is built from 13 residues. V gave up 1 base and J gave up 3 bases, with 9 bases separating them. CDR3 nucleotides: TGCAGTGCTAGAGTGGGACCTAAAGAGACCCAGTACTTC. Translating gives CSARVGPKETQYF.